Shown below are 20 T cell receptor beta chains from a single sample sequenced in a study of control samples from healthy donors and cancer patients. Data came from immunoSEQ multiplex PCR; TCRdb stores just in-frame clones and leaves some out. The profile shows approximately 170,000 clones, about 93% of them singletons. Sequencing was performed on blood. Receptor source: a woman in her 30s in good health.

V usage is TRBV7-9 and J usage is TRBJ2-1, with 9 bases lining up with TRBD2. The CDR3 sequence is 15 residues long. CDR1 SEHNR and CDR2 FQNEAQ come from the germline V gene (reference sequence). J gave up 5 bases and V 3 bases, and 5 bases lay outside the gene matches. The CDR3 DNA reads as TGTGCCAGCAGCTTCGGACTAGCGAAGAACAATGAGCAGTTCTTC. Amino acid sequence: CASSFGLAKNNEQFF. The whole variable domain, filled in from reference TRBV7-9 and TRBJ2-1, reads DTGVSQNPRHKITKRGQNVTFRCDPISEHNRLYWYRQTLGQGPEFLTYFQNEAQLEKSRLLSDRFSAERPKGSFSTLEIQRTEQGDSAMYLCASSFGLAKNNEQFFGPGTRLTVL.

The sample holds a few counts of this clone. The CDR3 is CASSPPGTGDGEQYF. The CDR3 nucleotides are TGTGCCAGCAGCCCTCCCGGGACAGGGGACGGCGAGCAGTACTTC. V is TRBV13 and J is TRBJ2-7; 10 bases fit TRBD1. Germline V gene lookup returns CDR1 PRHDT and CDR2 FYEKMQ (reference sequence). V lost 5 bases, J lost 6 bases, and 10 bases stayed unmatched. This CDR3 spans 15 amino acids. Full variable domain (rest looked up from reference TRBV13 and TRBJ2-7): AAGVIQSPRHLIKEKRETATLKCYPIPRHDTVYWYQQGPGQDPQFLISFYEKMQSDKGSIPDRFSAQQFSDYHSELNMSSLELGDSALYFCASSPPGTGDGEQYFGPGTRLTVT.

The rearrangement joins TRBV6-1 to TRBJ2-2, with D hard to call. Looked up from germline, CDR1 is MNHNS and CDR2 is SASEGT. The CDR3 is made up of 15 amino acids. V was pared by 5 bases and J by 2 bases, with 12 bases between. CDR3 loop: CASSSSELNTGELFF. In DNA, the CDR3 is TGTGCCAGCAGTTCCAGCGAGCTAAACACCGGGGAGCTGTTTTTT.

This chain connects TRBV27 to TRBJ2-7, with unresolved D. The germline gives CDR1 MNHEY, CDR2 SMNVEV (reference sequence). V lost 3 bases to trimming and J lost 0 bases, with 12 bases between them. This CDR3 spans 15 amino acids. The DNA of the CDR3 is TGTGCCAGCAGTTTTGCCCCAACCTTCTCCTACGAGCAGTACTTC. Its translation is CASSFAPTFSYEQYF.

In its sample, this clone was seen once. The J gene is TRBJ1-5, the V gene TRBV19; D is possibly TRBD1 (5 bases). V shed 4 bases and J shed 4 bases, with 8 bases lying between them. This CDR3 has 13 residues. Germline V gives CDR1 LNHDA, CDR2 SQIVND (reference sequence). Here the CDR3 DNA reads TGTGCCAGTAGTAGGACATTAAATCAGCCCCAGCATTTT. As protein: CASSRTLNQPQHF. Combining the CDR3 with reference TRBV19 and TRBJ1-5 gives the whole variable domain DGGITQSPKYLFRKEGQNVTLSCEQNLNHDAMYWYRQDPGQGLRLIYYSQIVNDFQKGDIAEGYSVSREKKESFPLTVTSAQKNPTAFYLCASSRTLNQPQHFGDGTRLSIL.

The chain links TRBV2 to TRBJ1-2; maybe TRBD1 (5 bases). This CDR3 has 15 residues. The germline V gene encodes CDR1 SNHLY and CDR2 FYNNEI. V lost 5 bases, J lost 0 bases, and 13 bases lay in between. The DNA of the CDR3 is TGTGCCAGCAGTAAGCCTGGGGCCACTAACTATGGCTACACCTTC. Protein: CASSKPGATNYGYTF.

The chain couples TRBV7-2 to TRBJ2-5; D remains ambiguous. The CDR3 totals 13 residues. CDR1 is SGHTA and CDR2 is FQGNSA in the germline V gene. Trimming cost V 6 bases and J 5 bases, with 13 bases left between them. The CDR3 spells CASRASPGETQYF. The CDR3 DNA follows: TGTGCCAGCAGAGCATCACCGGGCGAGACCCAGTACTTC.

The V and J genes are TRBV30 and TRBJ1-6; no clear D. This CDR3 region has 14 residues. CDR1 and CDR2 (germline): GTSNPN, SVGIG (reference sequence). The V gene lost 3 bases and the J gene lost 7 bases, with 13 bases spanning the gap. CDR3 sequence: CAWRLGGPNSPLHF. The CDR3 DNA is TGTGCCTGGAGACTGGGAGGGCCCAATTCACCCCTCCACTTT.

This clone was detected a few times. The gene calls are TRBV9 and TRBJ2-1, with 12 bases lining up with TRBD2. Per the germline V gene, CDR1 is SGDLS and CDR2 is YYNGEE. V lost 7 bases, J lost 6 bases, and 11 bases stayed unmatched. There are 16 residues in the CDR3. The CDR3 DNA follows: TGTGCCAGCTCTAGGCTAGCGGGAGGGCTTGTCAATGAGCAGTTCTTC. Translated, it gives CASSRLAGGLVNEQFF.

The chain carries TRBV18 and TRBJ1-1, with TRBD1 matching over 10 bases. Trimming took 0 bases from V and 0 from J; bases not matched to a gene: 4. CDR1 and CDR2 (germline): KGHSH, LQKENI. This CDR3 is built from 17 residues. This CDR3 reads CASSPPGTGVVNTEAFF. For the CDR3, the DNA is TGTGCCAGCTCACCACCCGGGACAGGGGTTGTGAACACTGAAGCTTTCTTT.

The chain joins TRBV15 to TRBJ2-1; TRBD2 matches 7 bases. The V and J ends lost 1 base and 6 bases, in that order; junction bases with no gene match: 6. This CDR3 has 15 residues. Per the germline V gene, CDR1 is LNHNV and CDR2 is YYDKDF (reference sequence). The CDR3 here is CATSRGTSASNEQFF. As DNA, the CDR3 is TGTGCCACCAGCAGAGGGACTAGTGCGAGCAATGAGCAGTTCTTC.

J is TRBJ2-6 and V is TRBV19; D perhaps matches TRBD1 (6 bases). CDR3 length equals 16 residues. CDR1 LNHDA and CDR2 SQIVND come from the germline V gene (reference sequence). V lost 5 bases and J 1 base, leaving 12 bases between the germline ends. CDR3 loop: CASSVTQGSGANVLTF. DNA for the CDR3: TGTGCCAGTAGTGTCACTCAGGGGTCTGGGGCCAACGTCCTGACTTTC.

This clone has only one observation. This chain links TRBV4-3 with TRBJ2-7; D is possibly TRBD1 (6 bases). This CDR3 has 15 residues. The germline gives CDR1 LGHNA, CDR2 YSLEER. V lost 3 bases and J 3 bases, leaving 15 bases between the germline ends. CDR3 in amino acids: CASSHHRDTHYEQYF. DNA of the CDR3: TGCGCCAGCAGCCACCACCGGGACACCCACTACGAGCAGTACTTC.

V gene TRBV9 combines with J gene TRBJ1-3; the D is unclear. The CDR3 length is 14 residues. CDR1 is SGDLS, CDR2 YYNGEE, per germline. V gave up 0 bases and J gave up 0 bases, with 4 bases separating them. CDR3 residues: CASSVESSGNTIYF. The CDR3 nucleotides are TGTGCCAGCAGCGTAGAAAGCTCTGGAAACACCATATATTTT.

For the CDR3, the DNA is TGTGCCAGCAGCCCACGGGACAGGAGCACGGAGACCCAGTACTTC. It is translated as CASSPRDRSTETQYF. The chain carries TRBV9 and TRBJ2-5; 8 bases fit TRBD1. The V and J ends lost 4 bases and 5 bases, in that order; junction bases with no gene match: 10. Germline values: CDR1 SGDLS, CDR2 YYNGEE. This CDR3 spans 15 amino acids.

This clone was seen a handful of times. The rearrangement links TRBV4-1 to TRBJ2-5, with D possibly being TRBD1 (6 bases). This CDR3 has 16 residues. Trimming cost V 1 base and J 4 bases, with 16 bases left between them. CDR1 and CDR2 from the germline V gene are MGHRA and YSYEKL. CDR3 in amino acids: CASSQAQTGLGETQYF. The CDR3 nucleotides are TGCGCCAGCAGCCAAGCCCAAACAGGGTTGGGAGAGACCCAGTACTTC.

V is TRBV6-5 and J is TRBJ1-5; D is ambiguous. CDR3 length: 13 residues. Germline loops: CDR1 MNHEY, CDR2 SVGAGI. The germline V and J ends were trimmed by 6 bases and 4 bases, with 10 bases remaining between them. The DNA for the CDR3 is TGTGCCAGCAGCCCCAGTTTAAATCAGCCCCAGCATTTT. It encodes CASSPSLNQPQHF.

The rearrangement links TRBV9 to TRBJ1-1; D is unclear. This CDR3 has 13 amino acids. Germline loops: CDR1 SGDLS, CDR2 YYNGEE. V shed 0 bases and J shed 1 base, with 4 bases lying between them. The CDR3 bases are TGTGCCAGCAGCGTAGAGGAGAACACTGAAGCTTTCTTT. Its protein product is CASSVEENTEAFF.

The rearrangement joins TRBV7-9 to TRBJ2-7, with TRBD1 matching 9 bases. The CDR3 contains 15 residues. Germline V CDR1 and CDR2: SEHNR, FQNEAQ (reference sequence). V shed 3 bases and J 3 bases; nucleotides not matched to a gene: 6. CDR3 nucleotides: TGTGCCAGCAGCTTGGGACAGGGAGGGGTCTACGAGCAGTACTTC. The encoded protein is CASSLGQGGVYEQYF.

The chain uses TRBV5-3 and TRBJ1-5, with a tentative D call TRBD1 (6 bases). TRBV5-3 counts as an open reading frame of uncertain function. The CDR3 is 19 residues long. V lost 0 bases, J lost 0 bases, and 19 bases lay in between. The CDR3 DNA reads TGTGCCAGAAGCTTGGGTCCGGGACAATTGCTGTATAGCAATCAGCCCCAGCATTTT. It codes for CARSLGPGQLLYSNQPQHF.